The rows below give T cell receptor beta chains drawn from one sample of a study of T cells in Graves' hyperthyroidism and ophthalmopathy. From the multiplex PCR reads, TCRdb called clonotypes with MiXCR, one entry per CDR3 protein. The sample includes roughly 640,000 distinct CDR3 sequences, more than 15% of them seen just once. Sequenced input: blood. The receptors derive from a woman in her forties with Graves' ophthalmopathy. The conserved cysteine and the conserved F or W are not part of the CDR3 here. A D gene is named only where the DNA matches it firmly. The size of a clone is reported for some rows only, either as once, few or many, or as a class for expanded clones.

d_call | j_call | v_call | clone_size | cdr3_aa
NA | TRBJ1-3 | TRBV6-1 | NA | ASSRTMTGGTGNTIY
NA | TRBJ1-2 | TRBV7-8 | many | ASSLDGGNYGYT
NA | TRBJ1-6 | TRBV11-2 | many | ASSPSPGNSPLH
TRBD2 | TRBJ2-1 | TRBV11-2 | NA | ASSQGLAGEGF
NA | TRBJ1-5 | TRBV9 | few | ASSVGPDGQPQH
NA | TRBJ1-4 | TRBV5-4 | few | ASRFQDEKLF
NA | TRBJ2-1 | TRBV9 | few | ASSVTGTLYNEQF
NA | TRBJ2-3 | TRBV3-1 | many | ASSQAEFTDTQY
TRBD2 | TRBJ2-2 | TRBV25-1 | NA | ASQSGTSGGSQYTGELF
NA | TRBJ1-2 | TRBV3-1 | few | ASSQRLLGDGYT
NA | TRBJ2-6 | TRBV6-5 | many | ASSYSPGAGANVLT
TRBD2 | TRBJ2-1 | TRBV10-3 | NA | AISEAGGPIGNEQF
TRBD2 | TRBJ2-7 | TRBV29-1 | many | SVGSSGGLGSYEQY
TRBD2 | TRBJ2-7 | TRBV27 | many | ASRVAGGPNEQY
TRBD1 | TRBJ1-6 | TRBV15 | few | ATSISQGDNSPLH
NA | TRBJ2-1 | TRBV5-1 | many | ASRPGSSYNEQF
TRBD1 | TRBJ1-6 | TRBV20-1 | few | SATGGTGGSPLH
TRBD1 | TRBJ1-2 | TRBV2 | many | ASDSARGSYGYT
NA | TRBJ2-5 | TRBV6-4 | few | ASSYTRARDETQY
NA | TRBJ2-1 | TRBV24-1 | NA | ATSSLSEQF
TRBD2 | TRBJ2-7 | TRBV2 | NA | ASSPPSGPLPPSREQY
TRBD2 | TRBJ2-1 | TRBV19 | few | ASSIQGGDEQF
TRBD2 | TRBJ2-3 | TRBV4-2 | many | ASKRGDTDTQY
TRBD2 | TRBJ2-1 | TRBV7-9 | few | ASSFRTSGGTLSYNEQF
NA | TRBJ1-1 | TRBV28 | few | ASSSRGNRWNTEAF
TRBD1 | TRBJ1-2 | TRBV7-9 | many | ASSPRTGMGYGYT
NA | TRBJ1-5 | TRBV4-1 | few | ASSQVVRYQPQH
NA | TRBJ1-2 | TRBV27 | NA | ASSSRTAWGYGYT
NA | TRBJ1-6 | TRBV30 | many | AWSPGSDSPLH
TRBD1 | TRBJ2-7 | TRBV11-2 | many | ASSFGQVGYEQY
TRBD1 | TRBJ1-5 | TRBV7-8 | NA | ASSGQGLISNQPQH
NA | TRBJ2-6 | TRBV7-9 | NA | ASSQSGGFSGANVLT
NA | TRBJ2-7 | TRBV20-1 | NA | SARDGAFYEQY
NA | TRBJ1-2 | TRBV6-5 | NA | ASSYPGGGGYT
NA | TRBJ1-3 | TRBV10-3 | few | ATIGTRLSGNTIY
NA | TRBJ1-1 | TRBV27 | many | ASSRGNANTEAF
NA | TRBJ1-1 | TRBV10-2 | few | ASSGSSWQSGRTEAF
NA | TRBJ2-3 | TRBV5-4 | NA | ASGPTSPGTLSTDTQY
TRBD2 | TRBJ2-1 | TRBV30 | many | ARGGRYNEQF
TRBD2 | TRBJ2-3 | TRBV30 | NA | AWGTSGTDTQY
TRBD2 | TRBJ2-1 | TRBV6-1 | many | ASLLAVSSYNEQF
NA | TRBJ1-6 | TRBV6-1 | NA | ASSERGGGESPLH
NA | TRBJ1-3 | TRBV28 | NA | ASSFVTASRWGNTIY
TRBD2 | TRBJ2-5 | TRBV10-3 | NA | AIAGGFQETQY
NA | TRBJ2-1 | TRBV2 | many | ASSSGTFGDEQF
TRBD2 | TRBJ2-1 | TRBV3-1 | many | ASSQRSGRAYNEQF
NA | TRBJ2-1 | TRBV12-5 | few | ASGLERPGFYNEQF
NA | TRBJ2-1 | TRBV12-3/TRBV12-4 | NA | ASRTLGRGQF
NA | TRBJ1-4 | TRBV4-1 | many | ASSSRQAGEKLF
NA | TRBJ2-1 | TRBV24-1 | few | ATSDYMEQF
NA | TRBJ1-1 | TRBV19 | NA | ASSRWAYAEAF
TRBD1 | TRBJ1-5 | TRBV5-4 | NA | ASSRAGGRTQH